The next 22 T cell receptor beta chains were all read from a single sample in a study of shared clonotypes between healthy human individuals. Sequenced by immunoSEQ multiplex PCR; TCRdb stores in-frame clones only, minus some. The profile shows some 530,000 clones, 78% of them singletons. Sequencing was carried out using PBMCs. These receptor sequences come from a middle-aged woman in good health. Some clones in this sample may be carry-over from other donors' samples.

The chain combines TRBV30 with TRBJ1-2, with 9 bases aligning to TRBD1. The V gene's germline CDR1 is GTSNPN and CDR2 SVGIG (reference sequence). Germline trimming cut 8 bases from V and 2 bases from J; bases unmatched to any gene: 3. The CDR3 runs to 12 residues. The CDR3 region has the DNA TGTGCCGGGGGACAGGGAAACTATGGCTACACCTTC. It yields the protein CAGGQGNYGYTF.

The sample holds one count of this clone. The chain carries TRBV9 and TRBJ2-1; TRBD1 might be the D (5 bases). Per germline, CDR1 SGDLS and CDR2 YYNGEE. The CDR3 is made up of 17 amino acids. Trimming removed 0 bases from V and 3 bases from J, with 16 bases in between. CDR3 amino acids: CASSVGDLGQRYNEQFF. CDR3 in DNA: TGTGCCAGCAGCGTAGGGGATCTCGGACAACGCTACAATGAGCAGTTCTTC.

This clone was seen just once. V and J are TRBV18 and TRBJ2-7; TRBD1 matches 7 bases. Germline CDR1 reads KGHSH; CDR2 reads LQKENI. Trimming cost V 1 base and J 3 bases; bases outside gene matches: 3. The CDR3 has 14 residues. The chain's CDR3 is CASSPQGAHYEQYF. CDR3 nucleotides: TGTGCCAGCTCACCACAGGGGGCCCACTACGAGCAGTACTTC. Complete variable domain (other parts from reference TRBV18 and TRBJ2-7): NAGVMQNPRHLVRRRGQEARLRCSPMKGHSHVYWYRQLPEEGLKFMVYLQKENIIDESGMPKERFSAEFPKEGPSILRIQQVVRGDSAAYFCASSPQGAHYEQYFGPGTRLTVT.

This rearrangement joins TRBV7-9 to TRBJ1-1, with 10 bases matching TRBD1. CDR1 is SEHNR, CDR2 FQNEAQ, per germline (reference sequence). The CDR3 loop spans 13 amino acids. V shed 4 bases and J 6 bases; nucleotides not matched to a gene: 2. CDR3 sequence: CASSSGQGPEAFF. The CDR3 DNA is TGTGCCAGCAGCTCGGGACAGGGGCCTGAAGCTTTCTTT.

V usage is TRBV7-2 and J usage is TRBJ2-3, with TRBD2 identical over 7 bases. Germline assignment: CDR1 SGHTA and CDR2 FQGNSA. CDR3 size: 16 residues. Germline trimming cut 7 bases from V and 8 bases from J; bases unmatched to any gene: 18. The CDR3 DNA reads TGTGCCAGCACCCGAGGTTGGGCGGGAGCCTTCGGTACGCAGTATTTT. Amino acids: CASTRGWAGAFGTQYF.

The chain employs TRBV4-3 and TRBJ1-1; perhaps TRBD1 as D (5 bases). The germline CDR1 and CDR2 sequences are LGHNA and YSLEER. Trimming left V 4 bases short and J 10 bases short, with 10 bases between. The CDR3 is made up of 11 amino acids. Here the CDR3 reads CASSPGGRAFF. DNA of the CDR3: TGCGCCAGCAGCCCCGGGGGGAGAGCTTTCTTT.

The rearrangement uses TRBV7-9 and TRBJ2-5; D might be TRBD1 (5 bases). Trimming cost V 5 bases and J 4 bases, with 11 bases left between them. The CDR3 has 13 amino acids. Germline V CDR1 and CDR2: SEHNR, FQNEAQ (reference sequence). The CDR3 sequence is CASSPQAPETQYF. The CDR3 bases are TGTGCCAGCAGCCCACAGGCCCCAGAGACCCAGTACTTC. The full variable domain, completed using reference TRBV7-9 and TRBJ2-5, is DTGVSQNPRHKITKRGQNVTFRCDPISEHNRLYWYRQTLGQGPEFLTYFQNEAQLEKSRLLSDRFSAERPKGSFSTLEIQRTEQGDSAMYLCASSPQAPETQYFGPGTRLLVL.

Only one count was recorded for this clone. This chain joins TRBV5-1 and TRBJ1-1; D unresolved. Per germline, CDR1 SGHRS and CDR2 YFSETQ. Trimming took 4 bases from V and 2 from J, leaving 21 bases between them. There are 17 residues in the CDR3. The CDR3 sequence is CASSPLSITRTNTEAFF. CDR3 nucleotide sequence: TGCGCCAGCAGCCCCCTTAGTATTACACGGACCAACACTGAAGCTTTCTTT.

J is TRBJ2-7 and V is TRBV18; D remains unclear. This CDR3 is 14 amino acids long. In germline, CDR1 is KGHSH, CDR2 LQKENI. V lost 3 bases and J lost 0, with 9 bases in between. CDR3 in DNA: TGTGCCAGCTCACCCCAACTTAGCTCCTACGAGCAGTACTTC. Protein product: CASSPQLSSYEQYF.

This clone was recorded a few times. This rearrangement joins TRBV5-1 to TRBJ1-6; D remains ambiguous. Germline CDR1 is SGHRS and CDR2 is YFSETQ. V dropped 0 bases and J dropped 8 bases, with 6 bases sitting between them. The length of the CDR3 is 13 residues. CDR3 sequence (DNA): TGCGCCAGCAGCTTGGCCGGGTATTCACCCCTCCACTTT. It encodes CASSLAGYSPLHF. Full variable domain (missing parts from reference TRBV5-1 and TRBJ1-6): KAGVTQTPRYLIKTRGQQVTLSCSPISGHRSVSWYQQTPGQGLQFLFEYFSETQRNKGNFPGRFSGRQFSNSRSEMNVSTLELGDSALYLCASSLAGYSPLHFGNGTRLTVT.

The CDR3 DNA reads TGTGCCAGCAGCTCCCTACTAGCGGGTCAAGAGACCCAGTACTTC. This translates into CASSSLLAGQETQYF. The chain recombines TRBV7-2 with TRBJ2-5; 9 bases fit TRBD2. The CDR3 is 15 amino acids. Germline V CDR1 and CDR2: SGHTA, FQGNSA. V lost 4 bases and J lost 2; bases outside the gene matches: 5.

J is TRBJ1-1 and V is TRBV7-2; D might be TRBD1 (5 bases). The V gene's germline CDR1 is SGHTA and CDR2 FQGNSA. V lost 3 bases, J lost 3 bases, and 14 bases lay in between. The length of the CDR3 is 15 residues. In DNA, the CDR3 is TGTGCCAGCAGCTTTAGGGGCGGTGTCTACACTGAAGCTTTCTTT. Its translation: CASSFRGGVYTEAFF. The full variable domain, its missing parts supplied by reference TRBV7-2 and TRBJ1-1, is GAGVSQSPSNKVTEKGKDVELRCDPISGHTALYWYRQSLGQGLEFLIYFQGNSAPDKSGLPSDRFSAERTGGSVSTLTIQRTQQEDSAVYLCASSFRGGVYTEAFFGQGTRLTVV.

This chain connects TRBV9 to TRBJ1-5; 8 bases fit TRBD1. V lost 7 bases and J lost 7; bases outside the gene matches: 7. The CDR3 has 13 amino acids. The V gene's germline CDR1 is SGDLS and CDR2 YYNGEE. DNA for the CDR3: TGTGCCAGCGGACAGGGAAAGAACCAGCCCCAGCATTTT. It specifies CASGQGKNQPQHF.

Written as DNA, the CDR3 is TGCGCCAGCAGCGCCTCCGGGACCCCACAAGAGACCCAGTACTTC. Protein: CASSASGTPQETQYF. The J gene is TRBJ2-5, the V gene TRBV5-1; the D gene could be TRBD1 or TRBD2 (5 bases each). V was shortened by 4 bases and J by 2 bases, with 15 bases between the two germline ends. Germline values: CDR1 SGHRS, CDR2 YFSETQ. The CDR3 consists of 15 residues.

For this clone: A read error may produce the germline difference seen at one junction end. The chain carries TRBV2 and TRBJ1-2; D might be TRBD1 (6 bases). This CDR3 comprises 11 residues. Germline V lookup: CDR1 SNHLY, CDR2 FYNNEI. The CDR3 DNA reads TGTGCCATCAGCTATGGGGGTCCACAGGGCTTC. Its protein product is CAISYGGPQGF.

The V gene is TRBV5-1, the J gene TRBJ1-3; TRBD1 matches 12 bases. CDR1 SGHRS and CDR2 YFSETQ come from the germline V gene. CDR3 length: 18 amino acids. V dropped 3 bases and J dropped 3; count of bases not matched to a gene: 10. This CDR3 is CASSWGWDRGPFGNTIYF. As DNA, the CDR3 is TGCGCCAGCAGCTGGGGTTGGGACAGGGGGCCATTTGGAAACACCATATATTTT.

The chain recombines TRBV7-8 with TRBJ1-3, with D uncertain. Germline assignment: CDR1 SGHVS and CDR2 FQNEAQ. The CDR3 sequence is 15 residues long. The V end lost 0 bases, the J end lost 1 base, and 7 bases lay between the germline ends. The CDR3 DNA reads as TGTGCCAGCAGCTTAGCGGGCTCATCTGGAAACACCATATATTTT. Translating it yields CASSLAGSSGNTIYF.

The table lists this clone with many counts. This sequence joins TRBV4-1 and TRBJ2-7; 8 nucleotides align to TRBD2. This CDR3 is built from 16 residues. After removal of 4 bases from V and 10 bases from J, the junction contained 18 bases not matched to a gene. Germline V gives CDR1 MGHRA, CDR2 YSYEKL. This CDR3 is CASSRTPGLAQLGQYF. CDR3 DNA: TGCGCCAGCAGCCGCACGCCCGGACTAGCTCAACTCGGTCAGTACTTC.

The V gene is TRBV28, the J gene TRBJ1-5; 7 bases are a match to TRBD1. The J segment lost 2 bases and the V segment lost 7 bases, leaving 2 bases of the junction unmatched. The CDR3 runs 13 residues. CDR1 is MDHEN, CDR2 SYDVKM, per germline. Here the CDR3 reads CASITGGNQPQHF. The CDR3 DNA follows: TGTGCCAGCATTACAGGGGGCAATCAGCCCCAGCATTTT.

The chain is built from TRBV4-2 and TRBJ2-7, with TRBD2 matching 8 bases. With 4 bases clipped from V and 4 bases from J, the junction kept 9 bases outside the gene matches. The CDR3 sequence is 15 residues long. From germline, CDR1 is LGHNA and CDR2 YNFKEQ. CDR3 sequence: CASSPSAGALYEQYF. The CDR3, as DNA: TGTGCCAGCAGCCCGTCAGCGGGAGCGTTATACGAGCAGTACTTC.

The chain links TRBV7-8 to TRBJ1-4; D not resolved. V gave up 2 bases and J gave up 13 bases, with 14 bases separating them. The CDR3 loop spans 13 amino acids. CDR1 is SGHVS, CDR2 FQNEAQ, per germline. CDR3 in DNA: TGTGCCAGCAGCTTACAGACCGAGGGAGGACTGTTTTTT. Its protein is CASSLQTEGGLFF.

Concerning this clone: In the same sample, other DNA sequences code for this CDR3. The CDR3 loop reads CASSMGQNNEQFF. Written as DNA, the CDR3 is TGTGCCAGTAGTATGGGACAGAACAATGAGCAGTTCTTC. The chain combines TRBV19 with TRBJ2-1; the match to TRBD1 covers 7 bases. V dropped 3 bases and J dropped 5; count of bases not matched to a gene: 1. Germline CDR1 and CDR2: LNHDA and SQIVND (reference sequence). The CDR3 runs 13 residues.